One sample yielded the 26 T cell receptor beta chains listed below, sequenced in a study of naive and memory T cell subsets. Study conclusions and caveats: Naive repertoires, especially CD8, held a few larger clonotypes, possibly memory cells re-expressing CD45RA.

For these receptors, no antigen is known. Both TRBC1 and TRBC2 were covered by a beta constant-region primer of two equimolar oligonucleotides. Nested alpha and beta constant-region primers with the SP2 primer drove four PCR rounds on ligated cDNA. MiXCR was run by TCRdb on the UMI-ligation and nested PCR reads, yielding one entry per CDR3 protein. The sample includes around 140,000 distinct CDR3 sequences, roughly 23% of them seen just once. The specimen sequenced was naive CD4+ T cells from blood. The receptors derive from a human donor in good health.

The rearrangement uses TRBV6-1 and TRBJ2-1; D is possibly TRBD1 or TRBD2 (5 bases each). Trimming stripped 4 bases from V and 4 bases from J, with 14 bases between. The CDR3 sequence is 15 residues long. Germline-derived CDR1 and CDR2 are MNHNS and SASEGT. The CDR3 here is CASSGRRDAYNEQFF. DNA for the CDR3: TGTGCCAGCAGTGGGCGTCGGGACGCTTACAATGAGCAGTTCTTC.

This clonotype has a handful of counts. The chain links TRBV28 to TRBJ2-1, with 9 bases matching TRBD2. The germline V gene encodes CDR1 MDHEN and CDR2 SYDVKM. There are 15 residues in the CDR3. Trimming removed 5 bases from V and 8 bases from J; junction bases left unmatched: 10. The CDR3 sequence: CASSLGVAGVHEQFF. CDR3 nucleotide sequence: TGTGCCAGCAGTCTGGGGGTAGCGGGAGTTCATGAGCAGTTCTTC. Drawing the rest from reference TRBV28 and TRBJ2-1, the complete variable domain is DVKVTQSSRYLVKRTGEKVFLECVQDMDHENMFWYRQDPGLGLRLIYFSYDVKMKEKGDIPEGYSVSREKKERFSLILESASTNQTSMYLCASSLGVAGVHEQFFGPGTRLTVL.

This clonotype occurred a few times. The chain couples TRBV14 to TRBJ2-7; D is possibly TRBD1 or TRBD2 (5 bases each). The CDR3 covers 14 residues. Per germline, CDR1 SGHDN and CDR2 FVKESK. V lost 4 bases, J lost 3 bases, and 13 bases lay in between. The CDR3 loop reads CASSPTGPVYEQYF. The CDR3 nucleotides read TGTGCCAGCAGCCCCACGGGACCCGTCTACGAGCAGTACTTC.

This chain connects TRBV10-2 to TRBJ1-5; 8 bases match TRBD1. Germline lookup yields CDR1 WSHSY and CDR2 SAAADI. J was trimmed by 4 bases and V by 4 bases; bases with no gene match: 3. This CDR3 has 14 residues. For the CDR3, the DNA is TGCGCCAGCAGTGCGACAGGGGAGAATCAGCCCCAGCATTTT. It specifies CASSATGENQPQHF.

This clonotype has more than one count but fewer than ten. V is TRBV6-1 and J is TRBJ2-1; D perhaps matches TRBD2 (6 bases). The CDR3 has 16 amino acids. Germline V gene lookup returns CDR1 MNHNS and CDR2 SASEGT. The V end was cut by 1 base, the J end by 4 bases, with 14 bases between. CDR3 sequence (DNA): TGTGCCAGCAGTGAAGATGGAGGGCCCCATTACAATGAGCAGTTCTTC. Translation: CASSEDGGPHYNEQFF.

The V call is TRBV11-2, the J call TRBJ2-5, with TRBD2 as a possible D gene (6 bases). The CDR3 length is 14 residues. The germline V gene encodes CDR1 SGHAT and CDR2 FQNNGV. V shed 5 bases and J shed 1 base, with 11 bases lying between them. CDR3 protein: CASSRGALQETQYF. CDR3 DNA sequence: TGTGCCAGCAGCCGCGGGGCCCTCCAAGAGACCCAGTACTTC.

The CDR3 loop is CATQRSETQYF. Here the CDR3 DNA reads TGTGCGACACAGCGGTCGGAGACCCAGTACTTC. J is TRBJ2-5 and V is TRBV6-5, with a possible D match to TRBD2 (5 bases). The germline V gene encodes CDR1 MNHEY and CDR2 SVGAGI. The CDR3 sequence is 11 residues long.

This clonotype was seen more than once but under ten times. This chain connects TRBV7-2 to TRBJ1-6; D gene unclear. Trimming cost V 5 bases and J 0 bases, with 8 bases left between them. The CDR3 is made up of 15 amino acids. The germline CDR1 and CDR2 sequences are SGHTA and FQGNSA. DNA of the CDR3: TGTGCCAGCAGCCTAAGACCCTCCTATAATTCACCCCTCCACTTT. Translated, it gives CASSLRPSYNSPLHF.

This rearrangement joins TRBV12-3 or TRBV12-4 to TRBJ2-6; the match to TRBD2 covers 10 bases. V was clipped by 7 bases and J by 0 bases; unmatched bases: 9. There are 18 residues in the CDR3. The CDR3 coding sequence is TGTGCCAGCACCCCGGGCAGCGGGAGGGCCTCTGGGGCCAACGTCCTGACTTTC. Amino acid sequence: CASTPGSGRASGANVLTF.

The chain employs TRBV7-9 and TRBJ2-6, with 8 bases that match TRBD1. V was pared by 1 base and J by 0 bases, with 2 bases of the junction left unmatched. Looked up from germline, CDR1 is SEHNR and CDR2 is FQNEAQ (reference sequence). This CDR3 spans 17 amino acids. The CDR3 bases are TGTGCCAGCAGCTTAGGACAGGGGTTCTCTGGGGCCAACGTCCTGACTTTC. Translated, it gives CASSLGQGFSGANVLTF.

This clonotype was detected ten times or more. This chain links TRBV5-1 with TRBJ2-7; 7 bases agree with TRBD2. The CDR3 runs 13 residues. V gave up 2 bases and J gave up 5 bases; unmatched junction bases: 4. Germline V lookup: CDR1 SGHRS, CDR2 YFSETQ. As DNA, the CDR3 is TGCGCCAGCAGCTTTCCGGGGGGAAACGAGCAGTACTTC. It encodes CASSFPGGNEQYF.

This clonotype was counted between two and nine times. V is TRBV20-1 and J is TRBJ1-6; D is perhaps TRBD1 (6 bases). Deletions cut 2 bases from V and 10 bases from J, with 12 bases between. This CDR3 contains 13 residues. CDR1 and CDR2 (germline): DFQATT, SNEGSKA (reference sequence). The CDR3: CSARSPGESPLHF. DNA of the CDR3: TGCAGTGCTAGATCACCAGGGGAATCACCCCTCCACTTT.

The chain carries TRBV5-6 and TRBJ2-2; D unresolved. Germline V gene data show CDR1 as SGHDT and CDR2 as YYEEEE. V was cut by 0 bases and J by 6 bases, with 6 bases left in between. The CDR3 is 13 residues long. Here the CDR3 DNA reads TGTGCCAGCAGCTTGGATCACTCCGGGGAGCTGTTTTTT. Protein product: CASSLDHSGELFF.

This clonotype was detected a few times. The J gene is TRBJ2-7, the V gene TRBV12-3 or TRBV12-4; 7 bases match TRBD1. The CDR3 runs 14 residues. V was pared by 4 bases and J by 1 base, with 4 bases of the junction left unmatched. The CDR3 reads CASSSYRGSYEQYF. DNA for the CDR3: TGTGCCAGCAGTTCATACAGGGGTTCCTACGAGCAGTACTTC.

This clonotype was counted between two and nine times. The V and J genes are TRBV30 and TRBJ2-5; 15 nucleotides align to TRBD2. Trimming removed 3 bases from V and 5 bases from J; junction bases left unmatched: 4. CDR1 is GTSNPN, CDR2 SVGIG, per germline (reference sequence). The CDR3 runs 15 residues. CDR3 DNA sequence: TGTGCCTGGAGCTACGGACTAGCGGGAGGGGAGACCCAGTACTTC. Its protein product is CAWSYGLAGGETQYF.

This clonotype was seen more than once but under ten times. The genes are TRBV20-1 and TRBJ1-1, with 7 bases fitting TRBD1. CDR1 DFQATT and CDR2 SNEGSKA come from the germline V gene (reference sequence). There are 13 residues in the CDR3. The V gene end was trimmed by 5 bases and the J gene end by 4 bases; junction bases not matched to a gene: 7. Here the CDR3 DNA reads TGCAGTGCTTCCAGACAGGGAAGCACTGAAGCTTTCTTT. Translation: CSASRQGSTEAFF.

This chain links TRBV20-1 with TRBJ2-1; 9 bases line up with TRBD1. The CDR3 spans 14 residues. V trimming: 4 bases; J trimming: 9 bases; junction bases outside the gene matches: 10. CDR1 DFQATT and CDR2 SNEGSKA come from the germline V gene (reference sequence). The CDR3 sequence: CSAKRDRVLGEQFF. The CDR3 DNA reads TGCAGTGCTAAAAGGGACAGGGTCTTGGGTGAGCAGTTCTTC.

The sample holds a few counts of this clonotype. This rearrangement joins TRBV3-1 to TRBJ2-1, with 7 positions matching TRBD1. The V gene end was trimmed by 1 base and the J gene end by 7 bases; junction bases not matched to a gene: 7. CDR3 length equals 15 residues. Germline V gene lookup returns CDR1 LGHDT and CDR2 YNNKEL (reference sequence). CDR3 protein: CASSQGRGSSNEQFF. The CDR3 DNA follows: TGTGCCAGCAGCCAAGGCAGGGGGTCATCGAATGAGCAGTTCTTC.

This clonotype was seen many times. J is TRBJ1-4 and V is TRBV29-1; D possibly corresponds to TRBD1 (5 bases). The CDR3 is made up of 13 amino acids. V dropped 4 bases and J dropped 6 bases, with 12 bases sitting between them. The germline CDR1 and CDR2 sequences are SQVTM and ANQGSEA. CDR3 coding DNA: TGCAGCGTTGGGGGCGAGTGGGATGAAAAACTGTTTTTT. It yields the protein CSVGGEWDEKLFF. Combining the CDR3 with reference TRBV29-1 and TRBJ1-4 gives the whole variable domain SAVISQKPSRDICQRGTSLTIQCQVDSQVTMMFWYRQQPGQSLTLIATANQGSEATYESGFVIDKFPISRPNLTFSTLTVSNMSPEDSSIYLCSVGGEWDEKLFFGSGTQLSVL.

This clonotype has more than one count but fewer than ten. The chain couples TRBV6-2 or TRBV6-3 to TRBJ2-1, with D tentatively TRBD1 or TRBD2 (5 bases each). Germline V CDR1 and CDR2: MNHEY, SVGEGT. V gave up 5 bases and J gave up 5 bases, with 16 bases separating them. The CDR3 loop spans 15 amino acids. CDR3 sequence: CASSPMGELHNEQFF. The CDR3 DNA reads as TGTGCCAGCAGTCCAATGGGGGAGTTACACAATGAGCAGTTCTTC.

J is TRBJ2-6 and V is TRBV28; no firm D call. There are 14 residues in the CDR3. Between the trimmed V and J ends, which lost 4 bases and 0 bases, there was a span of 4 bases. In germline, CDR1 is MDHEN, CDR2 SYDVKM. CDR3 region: CASSSNSGANVLTF. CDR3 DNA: TGTGCCAGCAGTTCGAACTCTGGGGCCAACGTCCTGACTTTC.

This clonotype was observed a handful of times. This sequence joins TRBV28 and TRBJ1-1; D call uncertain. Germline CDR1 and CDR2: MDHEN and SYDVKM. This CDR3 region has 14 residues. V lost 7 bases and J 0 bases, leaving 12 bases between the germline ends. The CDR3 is CASMVGNLNTEAFF. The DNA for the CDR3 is TGTGCCAGCATGGTCGGAAATCTGAACACTGAAGCTTTCTTT.

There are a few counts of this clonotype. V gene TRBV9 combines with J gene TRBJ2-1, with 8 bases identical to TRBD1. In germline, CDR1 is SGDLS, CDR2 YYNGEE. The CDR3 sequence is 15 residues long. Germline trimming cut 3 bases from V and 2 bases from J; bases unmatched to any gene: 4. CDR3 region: CASSGGQGPYNEQFF. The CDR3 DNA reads TGTGCCAGCAGCGGTGGACAGGGCCCCTACAATGAGCAGTTCTTC.

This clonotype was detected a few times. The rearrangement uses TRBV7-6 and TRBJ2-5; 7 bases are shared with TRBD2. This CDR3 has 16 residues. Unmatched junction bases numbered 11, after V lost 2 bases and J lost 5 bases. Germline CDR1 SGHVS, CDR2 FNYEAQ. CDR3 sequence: CASSLYRAREAETQYF. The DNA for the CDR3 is TGTGCCAGCAGCTTATATCGGGCTCGGGAGGCTGAGACCCAGTACTTC.

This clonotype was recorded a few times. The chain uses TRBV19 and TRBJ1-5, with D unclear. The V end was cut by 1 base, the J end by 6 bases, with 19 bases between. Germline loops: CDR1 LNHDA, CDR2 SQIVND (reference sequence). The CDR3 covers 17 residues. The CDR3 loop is CASSIVKSTPDRQPQHF. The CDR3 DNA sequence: TGTGCCAGTAGTATAGTCAAATCAACTCCCGACCGTCAGCCCCAGCATTTT.

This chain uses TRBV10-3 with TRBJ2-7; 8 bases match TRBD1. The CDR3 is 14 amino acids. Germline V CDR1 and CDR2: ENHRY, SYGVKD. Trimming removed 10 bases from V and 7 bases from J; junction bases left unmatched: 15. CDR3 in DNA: TGTGCCACGAGACAGGGGCAAATATCGTTAGAGCAGTACTTC. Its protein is CATRQGQISLEQYF.